This paragraph reports one T cell receptor beta chain. What it binds is unknown. This CDR3 region has 13 residues. The V segment lost 5 bases and the J segment 1 base; nucleotides outside the gene matches: 2. Germline V gene sequence: CDR1 SQVTM, CDR2 ANQGSEA. The data originate from a study of cytomegalovirus exposure and HLA in healthy donors. Overall study results and limits: A later analysis found most CMV-associated TCR beta chains apparently HLA-restricted.

A multiplex PCR was run with 60 Vbeta primers and 13 Jbeta primers. Assay: immunoSEQ multiplex PCR; the TCRdb copy retains only in-frame clones and omits some. The data hold 270,000 or so clones, with roughly 89% observed a single time. The sequencing sample was made of PBMCs. This TCR was recovered from a middle-aged man in good health and CMV-seropositive. The rearrangement joins TRBV29-1 to TRBJ2-1, with TRBD2 matching 7 bases. CDR3 protein: CSVRRESYNEQFF. In DNA form, the CDR3 reads TGCAGCGTTCGGCGGGAGTCCTACAATGAGCAGTTCTTC.